The rows below give T cell receptor beta chains drawn from one sample of a study of T cell responses to AZD1222 COVID-19 vaccine. Assay: immunoSEQ multiplex PCR; the TCRdb copy retains only in-frame clones and omits some. Counted here are 56,000 or so clones, 88% occurring once; the ten biggest clones make up approximately 15%. The sample was peripheral blood, taken on day 0 of AZD1222 vaccination. Receptors originate from an adult in good health. Both conserved end residues are part of each CDR3. The D gene is left open where the match is weak. The size entry is marked missing in some rows and otherwise reads once, few, many or a size class.

>15|TRBV9|-|-|TRBJ2-5
TGTGCCAGCAGCGTAGGGGTGCGACGGGAAGAGACCCAGTACTTC
CASSVGVRREETQYF
>12|TRBV11-3|-|once|TRBJ2-7
TGTGCCAGCAGCTTGATTCCCTACGAGCAGTACTTC
CASSLIPYEQYF
>17|TRBV3-1/TRBV3-2|-|-|TRBJ1-5
TGTGCCAGCAGCCAAAGGCCGACCCCAGCCTACAATCAGCCCCAGCATTTT
CASSQRPTPAYNQPQHF
>14|TRBV13|-|-|TRBJ1-2
TGTGCCAGCAGCTTAGGAACAGGGATCTATGGCTACACCTTC
CASSLGTGIYGYTF
>14|TRBV19|-|-|TRBJ2-2
TGTGCCAGTAGTCTTCGGTCGAACACCGGGGAGCTGTTTTTT
CASSLRSNTGELFF
>14|TRBV15|TRBD1|-|TRBJ1-3
TGTGCCACCAGCAGAGGCACAGGGGGGAACACCATATATTTT
CATSRGTGGNTIYF
>14|TRBV11-2|-|-|TRBJ2-3
TGTGCCAGCAGCCTGGGACTTAGCACAGATACGCAGTATTTT
CASSLGLSTDTQYF
>15|TRBV27|TRBD1|-|TRBJ1-2
TGTGCCAGCAGCCTCGGGACAGCACCACAATATGGCTACACCTTC
CASSLGTAPQYGYTF
>16|TRBV11-3|TRBD1|-|TRBJ2-5
TGTGCCAGCAGCTTCGGCGGCAGGGGGAGTCAAGAGACCCAGTACTTC
CASSFGGRGSQETQYF
>15|TRBV7-2|-|once|TRBJ2-1
TGTGCCAGCAGCTTAGAGTATCGAGGATACAATGAGCAGTTCTTC
CASSLEYRGYNEQFF
>11|TRBV12-3/TRBV12-4|-|-|TRBJ2-2
TGTGCCAGCAGTCCTAACGGGGAGCTGTTTTTT
CASSPNGELFF
>17|TRBV4-1|-|-|TRBJ2-7
TGCGCCAGCAGCCAGGCCTGGAGGGCTAGCGAAAGTTACGAGCAGTACTTC
CASSQAWRASESYEQYF
>11|TRBV7-8|-|-|TRBJ2-7
TGTGCCAGCAGCTTAAGGAAAGAGCAGTACTTC
CASSLRKEQYF
>14|TRBV14|-|-|TRBJ2-1
TGTGCCAGCAGCCAAGAAGTACCTCCCTGGGAGCAGTTCTTC
CASSQEVPPWEQFF